What follows are 30 T cell receptor beta chains derived from one specimen sequenced in a study of response to subunit inactivated influenza vaccine. Via MiXCR, TCRdb re-called the RT-PCR reads, giving one row per CDR3 protein. The repertoire has roughly 630,000 distinct CDR3 sequences, around 15% of them found once; the top ten carry roughly 7.2%. Here the sequenced sample was PBMCs from blood, taken less than 15 days before vaccination. Receptor source: a man between 45 and 60 years old who received an inactivated influenza vaccine.

V usage is TRBV6-1 and J usage is TRBJ2-1, with 14 bases matching TRBD2. V shed 2 bases, J shed 3 bases, and the junction held 12 bases outside the gene matches. CDR3 length equals 20 residues. Germline assignment: CDR1 MNHNS and CDR2 SASEGT. Written as DNA, the CDR3 is TGTGCCAGCAGTGAAATTACCGGGACTAGCGGGGGTTTCTACTACAATGAGCAGTTCTTC. This gives the protein CASSEITGTSGGFYYNEQFF.

This chain connects TRBV29-1 to TRBJ2-1; 8 bases agree with TRBD2. CDR1 is SQVTM, CDR2 ANQGSEA, per germline. J lost 10 bases, V lost 1 base, and 15 bases had no gene match. This CDR3 spans 16 amino acids. The CDR3 loop is CSVEVLAAGVLNEQFF. In DNA, the CDR3 is TGCAGCGTTGAAGTTCTAGCAGCGGGAGTATTAAACGAGCAGTTCTTC.

A remark on this clonotype: One junction end does not reproduce the germline sequence, and a read error may be involved. J is TRBJ2-1 and V is TRBV7-7, with 8 bases fitting TRBD1. This CDR3 has 13 residues. The germline gives CDR1 SSHAT, CDR2 FNYEAQ (reference sequence). The CDR3 protein is CASSTGQGNEQFF. The CDR3 coding sequence is TGTGCTAGCAGCACCGGACAGGGCAATGAGCAGTTCTTC.

The CDR3, as DNA: TGTGCCAGCTCCCTCCGAAGGGTGACCTATTCACCCCTCCACTTT. Residues: CASSLRRVTYSPLHF. V and J are TRBV6-1 and TRBJ1-6; D gene ambiguous. V was trimmed by 8 bases and J by 8 bases, leaving 19 bases between them. This CDR3 region has 15 residues. Germline assignment: CDR1 MNHNS and CDR2 SASEGT.

This clonotype has only a few counts. The rearrangement uses TRBV6-2 or TRBV6-3 and TRBJ2-2; a possible D gene is TRBD2 (6 bases). Germline CDR1 is MNHEY and CDR2 is SVGEGT. V dropped 0 bases and J dropped 5 bases, with 10 bases sitting between them. The CDR3 totals 15 residues. The chain's CDR3 is CASSYSMRGTGELFF. The CDR3 DNA reads TGTGCCAGCAGTTACTCGATGCGGGGTACCGGGGAGCTGTTTTTT.

The chain employs TRBV24-1 and TRBJ2-5, with D maybe TRBD1 (6 bases). Trimming shortened V by 8 bases and J by 3 bases, and 12 bases separated the two germline ends. The CDR3 runs to 13 residues. CDR1 is KGHDR and CDR2 is SFDVKD in the germline V gene. This CDR3 reads CATKRSGEETQYF. In DNA form, the CDR3 reads TGTGCCACCAAGCGGTCAGGGGAAGAGACCCAGTACTTC.

This clonotype was found many times. This rearrangement joins TRBV5-1 to TRBJ2-7; no definite D call. Germline values: CDR1 SGHRS, CDR2 YFSETQ. This CDR3 is 14 amino acids long. V shed 4 bases and J shed 5 bases, with 16 bases lying between them. The CDR3 here is CASSDAQGYDEQYF. As DNA, the CDR3 is TGCGCCAGCAGCGACGCCCAAGGGTACGACGAGCAGTACTTC.

This clonotype was seen once. J is TRBJ2-5 and V is TRBV28; 14 nucleotides align to TRBD2. Germline V lookup: CDR1 MDHEN, CDR2 SYDVKM. V gave up 5 bases and J gave up 5 bases; unmatched junction bases: 4. This CDR3 comprises 15 residues. The CDR3 region is CASSTGLAGAETQYF. In DNA form, the CDR3 reads TGTGCCAGCAGTACGGGACTAGCGGGAGCTGAGACCCAGTACTTC.

The V gene is TRBV28, the J gene TRBJ2-7; 11 positions agree with TRBD2. After removal of 4 bases from V and 4 bases from J, the junction contained 9 bases not matched to a gene. This CDR3 has 16 residues. Germline V gene data show CDR1 as MDHEN and CDR2 as SYDVKM. The CDR3 DNA is TGTGCCAGCAGTTCGACCTTTAGCGGGAGGGGGTACGAGCAGTACTTC. Protein product: CASSSTFSGRGYEQYF.

This clonotype has a handful of counts. The chain has TRBV10-3 and TRBJ2-5, with D maybe TRBD2 (5 bases). Germline V gene lookup returns CDR1 ENHRY and CDR2 SYGVKD. The V end was cut by 2 bases, the J end by 5 bases, with 9 bases between. The CDR3 sequence is 13 residues long. CDR3 in DNA: TGTGCCATCAGTGAGGGGCCGGGGGAGACCCAGTACTTC. Its protein is CAISEGPGETQYF.

This clonotype was seen a handful of times. The genes are TRBV19 and TRBJ1-5; 7 nucleotides match TRBD1. V shed 6 bases and J 7 bases; nucleotides not matched to a gene: 6. Germline V CDR1 and CDR2: LNHDA, SQIVND (reference sequence). CDR3 size: 13 residues. The CDR3 region has the DNA TGTGCCAGTAGGGCGCAGGGGGAACAGCCCCAGCATTTT. This sequence encodes CASRAQGEQPQHF.

This clonotype came up a few times. The chain recombines TRBV6-5 with TRBJ2-5; D is unresolved. Between the trimmed V and J ends, which lost 6 bases and 1 base, there was a span of 6 bases. Germline V gives CDR1 MNHEY, CDR2 SVGAGI. CDR3 length equals 12 residues. As DNA, the CDR3 is TGTGCCAGCAGGACATTCCAAGAGACCCAGTACTTC. It is translated as CASRTFQETQYF.

The chain links TRBV20-1 to TRBJ2-3; 12 bases fit TRBD2. This CDR3 comprises 15 residues. Germline values: CDR1 DFQATT, CDR2 SNEGSKA (reference sequence). With 6 bases clipped from V and 2 bases from J, the junction kept 6 bases outside the gene matches. CDR3 DNA sequence: TGCAGTGCCAGGGGACTAGCGGGTAACACAGATACGCAGTATTTT. It is translated as CSARGLAGNTDTQYF.

This clonotype occurred a few times. The gene calls are TRBV29-1 and TRBJ2-7; 9 bases align to TRBD1. Looked up from germline, CDR1 is SQVTM and CDR2 is ANQGSEA. V gave up 5 bases and J gave up 6 bases; unmatched junction bases: 5. This CDR3 has 12 residues. CDR3 residues: CSVQDRGAEQYF. The CDR3 DNA reads as TGCAGCGTTCAGGACAGGGGCGCCGAGCAGTACTTC.

V usage is TRBV6-1 and J usage is TRBJ2-7; 10 nucleotides line up with TRBD2. Germline V gene lookup returns CDR1 MNHNS and CDR2 SASEGT. The ends lost 6 bases at V and 1 base at J; junction bases unmatched: 3. The CDR3 runs to 14 residues. The CDR3 reads CASRVAGGSYEQYF. CDR3 coding DNA: TGTGCCAGCAGGGTAGCGGGAGGATCCTACGAGCAGTACTTC.

This clonotype has a handful of counts. The chain has TRBV7-2 and TRBJ2-5, with no clear D. Trimming took 1 base from V and 12 from J, leaving 21 bases between them. Germline V gene data show CDR1 as SGHTA and CDR2 as FQGNSA. The CDR3 is made up of 15 amino acids. The CDR3 sequence: CASSLDPVLTLVEYF. As DNA, the CDR3 is TGTGCCAGCAGCTTAGACCCCGTATTAACCCTGGTCGAGTACTTC.

This clonotype showed up many times. V and J are TRBV12-3 or TRBV12-4 and TRBJ1-6; D remains ambiguous. V dropped 1 base and J dropped 10 bases, with 14 bases sitting between them. CDR3 length: 15 residues. The CDR3: CASSLGGGLRSPLHF. DNA for the CDR3: TGTGCCAGCAGTTTAGGCGGAGGACTGAGATCACCCCTCCACTTT.

This clonotype was observed a few times. The J gene is TRBJ2-1, the V gene TRBV12-3 or TRBV12-4, with a weak D call TRBD1 (5 bases). CDR3 length equals 15 residues. The V and J ends lost 2 bases and 3 bases respectively, with 11 bases between them. In DNA, the CDR3 is TGTGCCAGCAGTTTACGGCAGGGTATCTACAATGAGCAGTTCTTC. It yields the protein CASSLRQGIYNEQFF.

This clonotype was observed a few times. This chain joins TRBV12-3 or TRBV12-4 and TRBJ1-3; D is unresolved. The V and J ends lost 6 bases and 4 bases respectively, with 16 bases between them. This CDR3 contains 15 residues. The CDR3 DNA follows: TGTGCCAGCAGCCATACCCCGGGTACAGGAAACACCATATATTTT. Its protein product is CASSHTPGTGNTIYF.

The chain employs TRBV20-1 and TRBJ2-7; D unclear. CDR3 length: 12 residues. The germline CDR1 and CDR2 sequences are DFQATT and SNEGSKA (reference sequence). V gave up 4 bases and J gave up 5 bases, with 12 bases separating them. The chain's CDR3 is CSAIDGRDEQYF. The CDR3 nucleotides read TGCAGTGCTATCGATGGAAGGGACGAGCAGTACTTC.

This clonotype was detected ten times or more. The V and J genes are TRBV11-2 and TRBJ2-3; weak D call: TRBD2 (7 bases). The germline CDR1 and CDR2 sequences are SGHAT and FQNNGV. V was shortened by 5 bases and J by 7 bases, with 16 bases between the two germline ends. There are 14 residues in the CDR3. The CDR3 sequence: CASSGWGGSNTQYF. The DNA for the CDR3 is TGTGCCAGCAGCGGGTGGGGGGGCTCAAATACGCAGTATTTT.

This clonotype was seen a handful of times. The J gene is TRBJ2-2, the V gene TRBV28; D is ambiguous. Trimming pared 3 bases from V and 5 bases from J, leaving 22 bases between. CDR3 length: 18 amino acids. Germline V gene sequence: CDR1 MDHEN, CDR2 SYDVKM. The CDR3 region is CASSFIAETPVGTGELFF. CDR3 DNA: TGTGCCAGCAGTTTCATAGCTGAGACTCCCGTAGGAACCGGGGAGCTGTTTTTT.

This clonotype came up a few times. The CDR3 reads CASSPGQGAAFWRQYF. Here the CDR3 DNA reads TGTGCCAGCAGTCCCGGACAGGGTGCCGCGTTCTGGAGGCAGTACTTC. The V call is TRBV6-1, the J call TRBJ2-7, with TRBD1 identical over 8 bases. J lost 9 bases, V lost 5 bases, and 18 bases had no gene match. Germline V gene sequence: CDR1 MNHNS, CDR2 SASEGT. The CDR3 is 16 amino acids.

V is TRBV6-1 and J is TRBJ2-7, with 7 bases aligning to TRBD1. V lost 5 bases, J lost 4 bases, and 8 bases stayed unmatched. There are 14 residues in the CDR3. CDR1 is MNHNS, CDR2 SASEGT, per germline. CDR3 sequence (DNA): TGTGCCAGCAGTCGACAGGGATTCGTTTACGAGCAGTACTTC. It encodes CASSRQGFVYEQYF.

This rearrangement joins TRBV12-3 or TRBV12-4 to TRBJ2-3; the D call may be TRBD1 or TRBD2 (5 bases each). CDR3 length: 14 residues. Trimming shortened V by 5 bases and J by 2 bases, and 11 bases separated the two germline ends. This chain's CDR3 is CASSDGTVTDTQYF. CDR3 DNA: TGTGCCAGCAGTGACGGGACGGTCACAGATACGCAGTATTTT.

The sample holds a few counts of this clonotype. The genes are TRBV2 and TRBJ1-1; 8 bases align to TRBD1. The CDR3 is 13 amino acids. Germline CDR1 reads SNHLY; CDR2 reads FYNNEI. The ends lost 9 bases at V and 5 bases at J; junction bases unmatched: 8. The CDR3 DNA sequence: TGTGCCAGTAAACAGGGGGGAATGACTGAAGCTTTCTTT. Translated, it gives CASKQGGMTEAFF.

The rearrangement links TRBV5-1 to TRBJ1-1, with D tentatively TRBD1 (6 bases). The length of the CDR3 is 14 residues. Germline assignment: CDR1 SGHRS and CDR2 YFSETQ. Between the trimmed V and J ends, which lost 2 bases and 5 bases, there was a span of 13 bases. CDR3 sequence reads: CASSFQGGGTEAFF. In DNA, the CDR3 is TGCGCCAGCAGCTTCCAGGGAGGGGGGACTGAAGCTTTCTTT.

The chain has TRBV19 and TRBJ1-5, with TRBD1 identical over 12 bases. The CDR3 length is 16 residues. The V segment lost 5 bases and the J segment 2 bases; nucleotides outside the gene matches: 4. Germline-derived CDR1 and CDR2 are LNHDA and SQIVND (reference sequence). The CDR3 loop is CASSQRDRGRNQPQHF. As DNA, the CDR3 is TGTGCCAGTAGTCAACGGGACAGGGGGCGCAATCAGCCCCAGCATTTT.

This clonotype has a handful of counts. The chain joins TRBV20-1 to TRBJ1-1; no clear D gene. V was clipped by 3 bases and J by 4 bases, with 15 bases between them. Germline loops: CDR1 DFQATT, CDR2 SNEGSKA (reference sequence). The CDR3 totals 14 residues. CDR3: CSASQPGVGTEAFF. CDR3 DNA: TGCAGTGCTAGTCAGCCGGGTGTGGGCACTGAAGCTTTCTTT.

The genes are TRBV24-1 and TRBJ1-5; D is uncertain. CDR1 and CDR2 from the germline V gene are KGHDR and SFDVKD. The V gene lost 0 bases and the J gene lost 10 bases, with 12 bases spanning the gap. The CDR3 runs 14 residues. The chain's CDR3 is CATSDLSATRPQHF. In nucleotides, the CDR3 is TGTGCCACCAGTGATTTGAGTGCTACAAGACCCCAGCATTTT.